This is a list of T cell receptor beta chains from one sample in a study of a mutant IDH1 vaccine in newly diagnosed glioma. Produced via immunoSEQ multiplex PCR; TCRdb's table is partial and in-frame only. The repertoire includes about 32,000 clones, about 80% of them detected once, and over 15% sits in the top ten. For these TCRs, the target antigens are not known. The sequences come from PBMCs, collected from a glioma patient whose treatment included an IDH1 peptide vaccine. These receptors originate from a man aged 30-40 years with glioma. Both conserved end residues are part of each CDR3. The order of the fields is D gene, V gene, J gene, clone size, CDR3 length, CDR3 DNA, CDR3 protein. The D gene is left open where the match is weak. A clone size is listed for some rows: how often the clone was seen (once, few, many), or a class if it is expanded.

>.|TRBV10-3|TRBJ1-6|.|17
TGTGCCATCAGTGAGTCGAATCGGCAGGGGAATAATTCACCCCTCCACTTT
CAISESNRQGNNSPLHF
>.|TRBV27|TRBJ1-2|.|13
TGTGCCAGCACTCCCTTAAATGGGGGGGGCTACACCTTC
CASTPLNGGGYTF
>TRBD2|TRBV10-2|TRBJ2-7|.|16
TGCGCCAGCATCCTCATGGGAGGAGCGGGAGTAAGCGAGCAGTACTTC
CASILMGGAGVSEQYF
>TRBD2|TRBV15|TRBJ2-5|.|14
TGTGCCACCAGCAGACGCGGGGGAGGAGAGACCCAGTACTTC
CATSRRGGGETQYF
>TRBD2|TRBV19|TRBJ2-1|.|16
TGTGCCAGTATAGAATTCGCGGGAGGGCCATACAATGAGCAGTTCTTC
CASIEFAGGPYNEQFF
>TRBD2|TRBV2|TRBJ2-1|few|13
TGTGCCAGCGGGACTAGCGGGAGTTATGAGCAGTTCTTC
CASGTSGSYEQFF
>.|TRBV2|TRBJ2-6|.|14
TGTGCCAGCAGTGCCGGGTCCTTCGAAGGCGTCCTGACTTTC
CASSAGSFEGVLTF
>TRBD1|TRBV5-8|TRBJ2-3|.|16
TGTGCCAGCAGCGTGGGGACAGGGGGCCGCACAGATACGCAGTATTTT
CASSVGTGGRTDTQYF
>.|TRBV15|TRBJ2-1|.|15
TGTGCCACCAGCCTGCAAGCCATTTTTCACAATGAGCAGTTCTTC
CATSLQAIFHNEQFF
>.|TRBV7-6|TRBJ2-2|.|15
TGTGCCAGCAGCCATTACCGAGGTGGAACCGGGGAGCTGTTTTTT
CASSHYRGGTGELFF
>TRBD2|TRBV4-1|TRBJ2-1|.|17
TGCGCCAGCAGCCAGGCTAGCGGGAGTGCCCCCTACAATGAGCAGTTCTTC
CASSQASGSAPYNEQFF
>.|TRBV21-1|TRBJ2-5|.|15
TGTGCCAGCAGCAAGAGGCAGGGGCCTGGAAGGGGCCAGTACTTC
CASSKRQGPGRGQYF
>.|TRBV5-4|TRBJ2-7|.|13
TGTGCCAGCAGCTTGGACTTTACCTACGAGCAGTACTTC
CASSLDFTYEQYF
>TRBD1|TRBV4-2|TRBJ1-4|.|16
TGTGCCAGCAGCCAAGACCAAGGGACAGGGATTGAAAAACTGTTTTTT
CASSQDQGTGIEKLFF
>.|TRBV7-2|TRBJ2-7|once|14
TGTGCCAGCAGCTTAGTTGCCAGTTCCTACGAGCAGTACTTC
CASSLVASSYEQYF
>.|TRBV4-1|TRBJ1-2|.|14
TGCGCCAGCAGCCAAGTCAGGGCCCAGTATGGCTACACCTTC
CASSQVRAQYGYTF
>TRBD1|TRBV11-2|TRBJ1-1|.|15
TGTGCCAGCAGCTGGACAGGGAGTGTAGGCGCTGAAGCTTTCTTT
CASSWTGSVGAEAFF
>TRBD1|TRBV2|TRBJ1-1|few|15
TGTGCCAGCAGACCAACAGGGGGCCAGGTCACTGAAGCTTTCTTT
CASRPTGGQVTEAFF
>.|TRBV7-2|TRBJ2-2|.|15
TGTGCCAGCAGTTTTCGGGGGATGCAGACCGGGGAGCTGTTTTTT
CASSFRGMQTGELFF
>TRBD2|TRBV10-3|TRBJ2-1|.|14
TGTGCCATCAGTGGGGGGACTAGCGCCGCAGAGCAGTTCTTC
CAISGGTSAAEQFF
>.|TRBV30|TRBJ2-1|once|12
TGTGCCTGGAGTCCCGGTGGGGATGAGCAGTTCTTC
CAWSPGGDEQFF
>.|TRBV19|TRBJ1-2|.|13
TGTGCCAGTAGTATAGGTCGTAACTATGGCTACACCTTC
CASSIGRNYGYTF
>.|TRBV5-1|TRBJ2-3|once|13
TGCGCCAGCAGCTCAAGCAGGCGCGATACGCAGTATTTT
CASSSSRRDTQYF
>.|TRBV30|TRBJ1-1|.|12
TGTGCCTGGAGTGAGGGGTTCACTGAAGCTTTCTTT
CAWSEGFTEAFF
>.|TRBV5-6|TRBJ2-7|.|13
TGTGCCAGCAGCTTGTTTTCAGTTTACGAGCAGTACTTC
CASSLFSVYEQYF
>TRBD1|TRBV2|TRBJ2-3|.|15
TGTGCCAGCAGAGGACAGGGACGAATCACAGATACGCAGTATTTT
CASRGQGRITDTQYF
>TRBD1|TRBV5-1|TRBJ1-2|.|18
TGCGCCAGCAGCTCCTTTAATACGGGACAGGGGTCAGACTATGGCTACACCTTC
CASSSFNTGQGSDYGYTF
>TRBD1|TRBV15|TRBJ2-7|few|14
TGTGCCACCAGCCTGGGGACAGGGGGCTACGAGCAGTACTTC
CATSLGTGGYEQYF
>.|TRBV5-1|TRBJ2-1|.|13
TGCGCCAGCAGCCTTCGGACACCCAATGAGCAGTTCTTC
CASSLRTPNEQFF
>.|TRBV7-2|TRBJ1-5|.|12
TGTGCCAGCAGCTCCCCCAATCAGCCCCAGCATTTT
CASSSPNQPQHF
>TRBD2|TRBV10-3|TRBJ2-5|.|16
TGTGCCATCAGTGATCCGGGACTAGCGGGAGGAGAGACCCAGTACTTC
CAISDPGLAGGETQYF
>.|TRBV6-1|TRBJ1-1|.|15
TGTGCCAGCAGCAAATCCCCGGGACTTAACACTGAAGCTTTCTTT
CASSKSPGLNTEAFF
>.|TRBV29-1|TRBJ1-2|.|13
TGCAGCGCCCGAAAAGAAGGGAACTATGGCTACACCTTC
CSARKEGNYGYTF
>.|TRBV18|TRBJ1-1|few|13
TGTGCCAGCTCTCAGTTGGACACAGGGGAAGCTTTCTTT
CASSQLDTGEAFF
>.|TRBV19|TRBJ2-1|.|12
TGTGCCAGTAGTAACCGTCGCGATGAGCAGTTCTTC
CASSNRRDEQFF
>TRBD1|TRBV19|TRBJ2-2|.|15
TGTGCCAGCCTCACAACAGGGGGCATTACCGGGGAGCTGTTTTTT
CASLTTGGITGELFF
>TRBD1|TRBV18|TRBJ1-2|.|16
TGTGCCAGCTCACTAATCGGGACAGGTGTTCTCTATGGCTACACCTTC
CASSLIGTGVLYGYTF
>.|TRBV29-1|TRBJ1-3|.|13
TGCAGCGTTGTCCAGGGAAGTGGAAACACCATATATTTT
CSVVQGSGNTIYF
>.|TRBV5-1|TRBJ1-2|few|14
TGCGCCAGCAGCTTCGAGGGAACTACCTATGGCTACACCTTC
CASSFEGTTYGYTF
>.|TRBV10-2|TRBJ2-7|.|14
TGCGCCAGCAGTGAGTCGATAGTCACTCCGGGGCCGGGGTTC
CASSESIVTPGPGF
>.|TRBV6-6|TRBJ1-2|.|14
TGTGCCAGCATAATGGACAGATTCAACTATGGCTACACCTTC
CASIMDRFNYGYTF
>.|TRBV4-1|TRBJ2-1|.|15
TGCGCCAGCAGCCAAGGGGGTAGCGCCTACAATGAGCAGTTCTTC
CASSQGGSAYNEQFF
>.|TRBV20-1|TRBJ2-7|.|11
TGCAGTGCCGAGTCAGGGTACGAGCAGTACTTC
CSAESGYEQYF
>TRBD1|TRBV15|TRBJ2-5|.|18
TGTGCCACCAGCAGAGATCTGGCCGGACAGGGGTCCGGAGAGACCCAGTACTTC
CATSRDLAGQGSGETQYF
>TRBD1|TRBV7-9|TRBJ2-5|.|15
TGTGCCAGCAGCTCCCGTCGGACAGGCCAAGAGACCCAGTACTTC
CASSSRRTGQETQYF